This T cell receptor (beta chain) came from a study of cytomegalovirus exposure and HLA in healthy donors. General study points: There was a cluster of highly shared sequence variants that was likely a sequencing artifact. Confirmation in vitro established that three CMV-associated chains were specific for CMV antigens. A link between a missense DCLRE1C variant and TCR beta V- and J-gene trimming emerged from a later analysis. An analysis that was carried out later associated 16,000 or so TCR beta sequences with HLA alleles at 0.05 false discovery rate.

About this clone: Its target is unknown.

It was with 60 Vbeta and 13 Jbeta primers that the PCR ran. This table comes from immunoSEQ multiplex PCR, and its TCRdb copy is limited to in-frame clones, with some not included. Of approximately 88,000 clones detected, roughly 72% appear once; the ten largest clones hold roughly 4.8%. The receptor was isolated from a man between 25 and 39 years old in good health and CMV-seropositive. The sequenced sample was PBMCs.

The CDR3 is CATTPGERTYEQYF. The CDR3 nucleotides read TGTGCCACCACGCCAGGGGAGCGGACCTACGAGCAGTACTTC. The chain combines TRBV19 with TRBJ2-7; maybe TRBD1 (6 bases). Trimming removed 10 bases at V and 2 bases at J, with 18 bases between. Looked up from germline, CDR1 is LNHDA and CDR2 is SQIVND (reference sequence). The CDR3 extends over 14 amino acids.